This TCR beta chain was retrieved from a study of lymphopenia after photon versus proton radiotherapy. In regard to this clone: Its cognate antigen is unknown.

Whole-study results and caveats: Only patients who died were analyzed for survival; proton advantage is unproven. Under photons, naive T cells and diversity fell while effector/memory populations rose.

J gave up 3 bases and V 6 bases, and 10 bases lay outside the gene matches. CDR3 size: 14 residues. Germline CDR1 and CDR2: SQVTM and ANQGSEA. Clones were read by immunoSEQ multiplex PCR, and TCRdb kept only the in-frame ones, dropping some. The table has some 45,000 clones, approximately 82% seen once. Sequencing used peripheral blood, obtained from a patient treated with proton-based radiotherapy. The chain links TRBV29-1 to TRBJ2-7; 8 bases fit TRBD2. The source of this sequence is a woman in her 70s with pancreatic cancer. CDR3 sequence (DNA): TGCAGCGTGACACTAGCGGCAATCTTCTACGAGCAGTACTTC. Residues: CSVTLAAIFYEQYF.